The rows below give T cell receptor beta chains drawn from one sample of a study of identical twins. Each CDR3 protein gets one entry after TCRdb re-called the 5' RACE reads with MiXCR. This sample has some 300,000 distinct CDR3 sequences, with about 12% found just once. The same sample was also studied in work on yellow fever vaccine responses in identical twins.

The specimen sequenced was CD8+ T cells sorted from blood. These receptors were collected from a woman aged 18-30 years in good health. The CDR3 runs from the conserved cysteine through the conserved F or W. D genes are given only for firm matches. The size of a clone is reported for some rows only, either as once, few or many, or as a class for expanded clones.

V: TRBV2
D: -
size: -
J: TRBJ2-7
DNA: TGTGCCAGCAGTGAAGCAGCTTACGAGCAGTACTTC
CDR3: CASSEAAYEQYF

V: TRBV25-1
D: -
size: few
J: TRBJ1-3
DNA: TGTGCCAGCAGTGAAAAGCGTTGGGGCACGGGTGGAAACACCATATATTTT
CDR3: CASSEKRWGTGGNTIYF

V: TRBV5-1
D: -
size: -
J: TRBJ2-6
DNA: TGCGCCAGCAGCTGGATTTCTGGGGCCAACGTCCTGACTTTC
CDR3: CASSWISGANVLTF

V: TRBV4-1
D: -
size: many
J: TRBJ2-2
DNA: TGCGCCAGCAGCCAAGATGGTGGCAGTTTGAACGGGGAGCTGTTTTTT
CDR3: CASSQDGGSLNGELFF

V: TRBV5-1
D: -
size: few
J: TRBJ1-1
DNA: TGCGCCAGCAGCTTGGTTCCGAGTGAAGCTTTCTTT
CDR3: CASSLVPSEAFF

V: TRBV6-1
D: -
size: -
J: TRBJ1-2
DNA: TGTGCCAGCAGAGAGGAGGGCTTAGCTAACTATGGCTACACCTTC
CDR3: CASREEGLANYGYTF

V: TRBV14
D: TRBD1
size: few
J: TRBJ2-1
DNA: TGTGCCAGCGGAAACCGGGACAGGGGAGCCCATGAGCAGTTCTTC
CDR3: CASGNRDRGAHEQFF

V: TRBV2
D: TRBD2
size: many
J: TRBJ2-7
DNA: TGTGCCAACCTTGGACTAGCGGAGAATCCCTCCTACGAGCAGTACTTC
CDR3: CANLGLAENPSYEQYF

V: TRBV4-1
D: -
size: few
J: TRBJ1-1
DNA: TGCGCTGCACTGAACCGGGGAGGTGAAGCTTTCTTT
CDR3: CAALNRGGEAFF

V: TRBV20-1
D: TRBD2
size: few
J: TRBJ2-5
DNA: TGCAGTGCTCAAGGGACTAGCGGGGGTTCCAACCAAGAGACCCAGTACTTC
CDR3: CSAQGTSGGSNQETQYF

V: TRBV15
D: -
size: many
J: TRBJ1-3
DNA: TGTGCCACCACCTGGGGAAACACCATATATTTT
CDR3: CATTWGNTIYF

V: TRBV19
D: -
size: -
J: TRBJ2-1
DNA: TGTGCCAGCGGAACCGGGACAACGGCCTACAATGAGCAGTTCTTC
CDR3: CASGTGTTAYNEQFF

V: TRBV7-9
D: -
size: many
J: TRBJ1-4
DNA: TGTGCCAGCAGCGAGCAACCGGGGACTAATGAAAAACTGTTTTTT
CDR3: CASSEQPGTNEKLFF

V: TRBV27
D: -
size: -
J: TRBJ2-2
DNA: TGTGCCAGCAGTAGAGCCACCGGGGAGCTGTTTTTT
CDR3: CASSRATGELFF

V: TRBV29-1
D: -
size: -
J: TRBJ1-2
DNA: TGCAGCGTTGAAGATCCTAATGGCTACACCTTC
CDR3: CSVEDPNGYTF